This TCR beta chain was identified in a study of human T cells and chemical hapten exposure. Time point noted: pre-sensitization, week 0. Treatment indicated: therapeutic diphenylcyclopropenone sensitization with weekly scalp DPC. Unique molecular identifiers were linked by the library to individual cDNA molecules. Original processing methods: Across samples, TCR counts had a median of about 100,000 and ranged from about 23,224 to 690,600. TCRdb reprocessed the RACE reads with MiXCR, giving one entry per CDR3 protein. TCRdb, not the authors, supplied the V and J calls. The table has some 74,000 distinct CDR3 sequences, 14% seen once; the top ten hold over 3.5%. The V end lost 11 bases, the J end lost 4 bases, and 12 bases lay between the germline ends. The germline CDR1 and CDR2 sequences are LGHNT and FRNRAP. CDR3 size: 12 residues.

This specimen was whole blood, taken in connection with sensitization to the hapten diphenylcyclopropenone (DPC). This receptor was taken from a woman between 45 and 65 years old with alopecia areata. Some clones in this sample may be carry-over from other donors' samples. V is TRBV12-5 and J is TRBJ2-1, with unresolved D. The CDR3 region is CASTSLYNEQFF. The CDR3 nucleotides are TGTGCTTCCACTTCCCTTTACAATGAGCAGTTCTTC. The entire variable domain, with the rest obtained from reference TRBV12-5 and TRBJ2-1, is as follows: DARVTQTPRHKVTEMGQEVTMRCQPILGHNTVFWYRQTMMQGLELLAYFRNRAPLDDSGMPKDRFSAEMPDATLATLKIQPSEPRDSAVYFCASTSLYNEQFFGPGTRLTVL.